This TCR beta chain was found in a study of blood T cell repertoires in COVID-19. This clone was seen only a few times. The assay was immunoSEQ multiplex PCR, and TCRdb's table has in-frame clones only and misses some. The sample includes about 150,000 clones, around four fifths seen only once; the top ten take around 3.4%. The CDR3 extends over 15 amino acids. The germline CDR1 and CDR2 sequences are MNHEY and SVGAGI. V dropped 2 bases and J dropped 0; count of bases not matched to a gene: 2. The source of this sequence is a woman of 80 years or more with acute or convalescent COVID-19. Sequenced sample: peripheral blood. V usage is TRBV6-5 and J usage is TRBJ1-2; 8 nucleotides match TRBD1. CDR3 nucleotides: TGTGCCAGCAGTTACCAGACAGGGGCTAACTATGGCTACACCTTC. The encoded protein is CASSYQTGANYGYTF.